This T cell receptor beta chain was recorded in a study of CD8 T cells in ankylosing spondylitis. One entry per CDR3 protein, called by TCRdb with MiXCR from the 5' RACE reads. There are hundreds of thousands of distinct CDR3 sequences in the sample; over 15% occur only once, and roughly 8% lies in the top ten. Germline V gene lookup returns CDR1 DFQATT and CDR2 SNEGSKA (reference sequence). Trimming stripped 7 bases from V and 2 bases from J, with 15 bases between. The CDR3 covers 14 residues. This TCR derives from a male donor with ankylosing spondylitis or in good health (not recorded which). The sample consisted of blood, either unsorted or a sorted T cell fraction (not recorded which). The V and J genes are TRBV20-1 and TRBJ1-5; D uncertain. The CDR3 DNA sequence: TGCAGTGTCCGGAGGCGGGTCGGCAATCAGCCCCAGCATTTT. Amino acid sequence: CSVRRRVGNQPQHF.